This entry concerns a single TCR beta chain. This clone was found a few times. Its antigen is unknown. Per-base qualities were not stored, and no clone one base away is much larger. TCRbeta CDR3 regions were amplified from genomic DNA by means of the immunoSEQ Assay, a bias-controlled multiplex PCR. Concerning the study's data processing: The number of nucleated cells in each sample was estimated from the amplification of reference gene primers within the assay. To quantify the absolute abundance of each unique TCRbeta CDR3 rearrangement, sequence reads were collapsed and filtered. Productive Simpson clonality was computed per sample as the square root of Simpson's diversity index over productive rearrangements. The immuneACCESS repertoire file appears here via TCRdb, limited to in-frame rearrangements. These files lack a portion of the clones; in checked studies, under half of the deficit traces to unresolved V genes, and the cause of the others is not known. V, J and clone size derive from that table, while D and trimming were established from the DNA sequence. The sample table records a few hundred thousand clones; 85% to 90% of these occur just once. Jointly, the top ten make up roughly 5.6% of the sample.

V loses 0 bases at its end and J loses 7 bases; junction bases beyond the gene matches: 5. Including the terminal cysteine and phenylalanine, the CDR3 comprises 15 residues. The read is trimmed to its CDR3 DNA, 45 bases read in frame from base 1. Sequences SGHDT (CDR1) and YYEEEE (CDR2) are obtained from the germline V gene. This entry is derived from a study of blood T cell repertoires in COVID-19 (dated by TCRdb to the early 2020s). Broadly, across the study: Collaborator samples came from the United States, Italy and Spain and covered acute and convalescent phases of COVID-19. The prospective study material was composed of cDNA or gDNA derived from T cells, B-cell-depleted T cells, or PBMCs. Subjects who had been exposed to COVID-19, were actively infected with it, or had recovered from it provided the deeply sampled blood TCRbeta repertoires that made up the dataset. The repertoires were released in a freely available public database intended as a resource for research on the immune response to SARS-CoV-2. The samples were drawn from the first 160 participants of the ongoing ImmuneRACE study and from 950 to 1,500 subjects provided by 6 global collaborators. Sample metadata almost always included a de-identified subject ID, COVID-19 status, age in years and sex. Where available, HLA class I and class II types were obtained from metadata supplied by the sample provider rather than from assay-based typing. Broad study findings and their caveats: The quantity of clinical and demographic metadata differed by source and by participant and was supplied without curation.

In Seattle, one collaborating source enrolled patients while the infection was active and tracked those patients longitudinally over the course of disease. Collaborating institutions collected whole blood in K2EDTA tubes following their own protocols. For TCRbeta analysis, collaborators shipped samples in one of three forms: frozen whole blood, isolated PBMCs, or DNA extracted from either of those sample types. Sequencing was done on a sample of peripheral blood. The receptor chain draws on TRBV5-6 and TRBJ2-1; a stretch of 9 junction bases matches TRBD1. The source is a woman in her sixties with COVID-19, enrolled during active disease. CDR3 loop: CASSLEGTGTNEQFF. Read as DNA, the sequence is TGTGCCAGCAGCTTGGAAGGGACAGGGACGAATGAGCAGTTCTTC.